This T cell receptor (beta chain) was sequenced for a study of cytomegalovirus exposure and HLA in healthy donors. Background on the study: One earlier analysis, a look at 150 million to 200 million T cells, found about 110 million unique TCR beta sequences.

This clone was observed a single time. Its specificity is not known. Each donor was nominally healthy when sampled (though unrecorded immune exposures were likely). Findings and limits, study-wide: The authors enumerated around 150 TCR beta chains as linked to cytomegalovirus. A link between a missense DCLRE1C variant and TCR beta V- and J-gene trimming emerged from a later analysis.

Amplification used 60 Vbeta primers and 13 Jbeta primers. The data were produced by immunoSEQ multiplex PCR, yet TCRdb's version contains in-frame clones alone and is incomplete. The sample records some 64,000 clones, 80% to 90% being singletons. The sequenced material came from PBMCs. The clonotype was recovered from a man aged 25 to 40 in good health and CMV-seropositive.

The CDR3 loop is CASSIGTGNNEQYF. The CDR3 DNA is TGTGCCAGTAGTATAGGGACAGGGAACAACGAGCAGTACTTC. J is TRBJ2-7 and V is TRBV19, with 8 positions matching TRBD1. CDR1 and CDR2 (germline): LNHDA, SQIVND (reference sequence). This CDR3 spans 14 amino acids. V lost 1 base to trimming and J lost 5 bases; unmatched junction nucleotides: 4. The whole variable domain, filled in from reference TRBV19 and TRBJ2-7, reads DGGITQSPKYLFRKEGQNVTLSCEQNLNHDAMYWYRQDPGQGLRLIYYSQIVNDFQKGDIAEGYSVSREKKESFPLTVTSAQKNPTAFYLCASSIGTGNNEQYFGPGTRLTVT.